The entry below gives a single T cell receptor (beta chain) sequence along with its context. The antigen is undetermined. The donors were in the approximately 130-subject validation cohort; that cohort was separate from the approximately 700-subject first cohort. This entry is derived from a study of cytomegalovirus exposure and HLA in healthy donors. Study details: The same platform was used for the 120 validation repertoires and the approximately 670 first-cohort repertoires, a later analysis reported. Study-level points and caveats: In vitro experiments confirmed that three CMV-associated chains were specific for CMV antigens. In the 120 validation repertoires, a later analysis found that first-cohort TCR clusters tended to co-occur.

Trimming pared 7 bases from V and 8 bases from J, leaving 23 bases between. CDR1 is MNHEY, CDR2 SMNVEV, per germline (reference sequence). The CDR3 consists of 15 residues. Profiling relied on immunoSEQ multiplex PCR, and the TCRdb table lists in-frame clones only, not all of them. The table includes around 260,000 clones, 90% detected once. The chain carries TRBV27 and TRBJ1-2; weak D call: TRBD1 (5 bases). What was sequenced was PBMCs. The source of this sequence is a woman in her twenties or thirties in good health and CMV-seronegative. The CDR3 DNA is TGTGCCAGCACCCCCCGTCGTCTTGGGGGAGTGGGCTACACCTTC. It is translated as CASTPRRLGGVGYTF.